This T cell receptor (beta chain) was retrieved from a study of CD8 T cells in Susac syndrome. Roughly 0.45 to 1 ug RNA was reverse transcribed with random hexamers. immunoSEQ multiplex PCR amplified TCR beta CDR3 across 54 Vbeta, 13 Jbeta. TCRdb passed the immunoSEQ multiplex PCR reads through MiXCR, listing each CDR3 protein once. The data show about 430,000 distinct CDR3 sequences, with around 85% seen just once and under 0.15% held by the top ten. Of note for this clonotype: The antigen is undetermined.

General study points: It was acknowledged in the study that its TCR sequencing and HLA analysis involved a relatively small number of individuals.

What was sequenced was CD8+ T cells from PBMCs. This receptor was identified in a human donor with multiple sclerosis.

CDR3 DNA: TGTGCCAGCACCCTGACCGAGAGGGGCCGGGAGCTGTTTTTT. It encodes CASTLTERGRELFF. V usage is TRBV28 and J usage is TRBJ2-2; either TRBD1 or TRBD2 may supply D (5 bases each). There are 14 residues in the CDR3. Germline loops: CDR1 MDHEN, CDR2 SYDVKM. V was pared by 7 bases and J by 9 bases, with 18 bases between.